The count of the clone carrying this T cell receptor (beta chain) is one. Its specificity is unknown. The data originate from a study of T cell responses to AZD1222 COVID-19 vaccine. Study information: Whether given at about 4 or about 12 weeks, second doses were pooled.

V shed 0 bases and J 6 bases; nucleotides not matched to a gene: 3. Germline CDR1 SGHRS, CDR2 YFSETQ. CDR3 length equals 15 residues. The method was immunoSEQ multiplex PCR; TCRdb's version includes in-frame clones alone and lacks a portion of them. Seen here are around 130,000 clones, 93% observed once, and the top ten hold roughly 5.6%. Whole-study results and caveats: The peak T cell response came first, and repertoires were sampled only after it. Seropositivity was recorded at baseline in only six AZD1222 recipients.

The chain couples TRBV5-1 to TRBJ1-5; 10 bases agree with TRBD1. The source of this sequence is an adult in good health. The sequencing here drew on peripheral blood, taken on day 0 of AZD1222 vaccination. CDR3 sequence: CASSLEGQGVQPQHF. CDR3 nucleotide sequence: TGCGCCAGCAGCTTGGAAGGACAGGGGGTTCAGCCCCAGCATTTT. Full variable domain (remainder filled in from reference TRBV5-1 and TRBJ1-5): KAGVTQTPRYLIKTRGQQVTLSCSPISGHRSVSWYQQTPGQGLQFLFEYFSETQRNKGNFPGRFSGRQFSNSRSEMNVSTLELGDSALYLCASSLEGQGVQPQHFGDGTRLSIL.